This TCR beta chain was sequenced in a study of patients and donors after allogeneic stem cell transplantation (dated by TCRdb to about 2020). To note about this clonotype: Its specific antigen is unknown. Base quality data are lacking; no much larger clone is found one base away.

Per the germline V gene (reference sequence), DFQATT is the CDR1 and SNEGSKA is the CDR2. Counted from cysteine to phenylalanine, this CDR3 has 14 amino acids. The retained sequence is limited to the CDR3, 42 bases, with the frame set at the first base. V and J lose 3 bases and 0 bases, and a span of 10 bases separates them. The method behind the library was RT-PCR. The run used a NextSeq 550. The public sequencing data were trimmed at Q25 with fastp and processed into clonotypes with MiXCR by TCRdb, which kept only in-frame beta chains. Rows are unified per CDR3 protein, each entry keeping the most common DNA and genes. The sample table holds about 160,000 distinct CDR3 sequences, of which around 28% were seen once. In total, the top ten clones hold roughly 3% of the sample.

Sequenced input: blood, either unsorted or a sorted T cell fraction (not recorded which). The sequence derives from a human donor who was either an allogeneic HSCT recipient or a stem cell or donor lymphocyte infusion donor (not recorded which). It is not recorded whose cells these are; they may come from a transplant donor. Recombination joined TRBV20-1 with TRBJ2-3, with the D gene not confidently named. The CDR3 protein is CSARDPASTDTQYF. The bases read TGCAGTGCTAGGGACCCGGCTAGCACAGATACGCAGTATTTT.